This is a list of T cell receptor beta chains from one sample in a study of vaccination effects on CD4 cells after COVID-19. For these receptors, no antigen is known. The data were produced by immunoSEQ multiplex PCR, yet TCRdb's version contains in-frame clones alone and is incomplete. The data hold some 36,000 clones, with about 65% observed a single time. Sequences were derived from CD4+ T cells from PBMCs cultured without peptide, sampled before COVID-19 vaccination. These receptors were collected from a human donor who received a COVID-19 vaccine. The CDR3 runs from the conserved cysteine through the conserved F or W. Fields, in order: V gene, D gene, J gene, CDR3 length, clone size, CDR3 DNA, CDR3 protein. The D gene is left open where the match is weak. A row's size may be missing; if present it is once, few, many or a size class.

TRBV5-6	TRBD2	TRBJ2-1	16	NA	TGTGCCAGCAGCTTACGGACTAGCGGAACCTACAATGAGCAGTTCTTC	CASSLRTSGTYNEQFF
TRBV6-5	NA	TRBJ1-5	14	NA	TGTGCCAGCAGTTACGCCCTGGCAGGGCAGCCCCAGCATTTT	CASSYALAGQPQHF
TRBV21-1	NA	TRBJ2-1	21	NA	TGTGCCAGCAGCAAAGGCCCGACACTCAGCCACCCATTCGCCTTATACAATGAGCAGTTCTTC	CASSKGPTLSHPFALYNEQFF
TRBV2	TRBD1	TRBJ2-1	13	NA	TGTGCCAGCACCTTGACAGGGAGCAATGAGCAGTTCTTC	CASTLTGSNEQFF
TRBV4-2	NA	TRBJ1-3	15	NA	TGTGCCAGCAGCCAAGATGGGGGGCTTGGAAACACCATATATTTT	CASSQDGGLGNTIYF
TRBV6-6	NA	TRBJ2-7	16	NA	TGTGCCAGCAGTTACTCATTCAACAGGGTGGTTGGCGAGCAGTACTTC	CASSYSFNRVVGEQYF
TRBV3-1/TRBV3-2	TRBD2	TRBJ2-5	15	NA	TGTGCCAGCAGCCAGTATAGCGGGGGCCAAGAGACCCAGTACTTC	CASSQYSGGQETQYF
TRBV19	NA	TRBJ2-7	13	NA	TGTGCCAGTAGTATCTATAAGAATTACGAGCAGTACTTC	CASSIYKNYEQYF
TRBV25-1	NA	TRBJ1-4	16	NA	TGTGCCAGCAGTGGGGAACAATATGCAACTAATGAAAAACTGTTTTTT	CASSGEQYATNEKLFF
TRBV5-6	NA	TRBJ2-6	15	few	TGTGCCAGCAGCTGGGTCCCTTCTGGGGCCAACGTCCTGACTTTC	CASSWVPSGANVLTF
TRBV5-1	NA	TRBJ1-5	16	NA	TGCGCCAGGTGGATAGCTGGGGCTGTTGACAATCAGCCCCAGCATTTT	CARWIAGAVDNQPQHF
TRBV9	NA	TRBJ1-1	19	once	TGTGCCAGCAGCCCTTGGCCAGGACAGAACTATAAGACTAACACTGAAGCTTTCTTT	CASSPWPGQNYKTNTEAFF
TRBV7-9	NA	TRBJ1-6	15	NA	TGTGCCAGCAGCTTATACCCTAATCAGAATTCACCCCTCCACTTT	CASSLYPNQNSPLHF
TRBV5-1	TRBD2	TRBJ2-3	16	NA	TGCGCCAGCAGCTTGGCCGGGACTAGCGGGAGTGATACGCAGTATTTT	CASSLAGTSGSDTQYF
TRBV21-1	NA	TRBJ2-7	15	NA	TGTGCCAGCAGACACACTAGCGGGAGGGCCTCCGAGCAGTACTTC	CASRHTSGRASEQYF
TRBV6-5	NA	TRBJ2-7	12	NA	TGTGCCAGCAGCCGCAGGGCCTACGAGCAGTACTTC	CASSRRAYEQYF
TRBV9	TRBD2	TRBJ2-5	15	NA	TGTGCCAGCAGCGTTGCCGGGGGGGAAAAAGAGACCCAGTACTTC	CASSVAGGEKETQYF
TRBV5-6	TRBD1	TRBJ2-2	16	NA	TGTGCCAGCAGCTTGGACAGGGGGCATCGGACCGGGGAGCTGTTTTTT	CASSLDRGHRTGELFF
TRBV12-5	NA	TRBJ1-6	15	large	TGTGCTAGTGGTTTGTCCCCGGGTAGCGGTTCACCCCTCCACTTT	CASGLSPGSGSPLHF
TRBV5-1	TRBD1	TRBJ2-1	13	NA	TGCGCCAGCAGCTTGGTCAGGGGGCCGGAGCAGTTCTTC	CASSLVRGPEQFF
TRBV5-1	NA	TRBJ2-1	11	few	TGCGCCAGCAGCTTGCAACGGGAGCAGTTCTTC	CASSLQREQFF
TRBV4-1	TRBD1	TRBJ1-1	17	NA	TGCGCCAGCAGCCCAGGGGACAGGACCCCCATGAACACTGAAGCTTTCTTT	CASSPGDRTPMNTEAFF
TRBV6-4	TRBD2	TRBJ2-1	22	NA	TGTGCCAGCAGAGACAACTCGATCGAATCAATAGCGGGAGAGGGAAGGAACAATGAGCAGTTCTTC	CASRDNSIESIAGEGRNNEQFF
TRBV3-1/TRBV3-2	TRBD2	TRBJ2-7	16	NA	TGTGCCAGCAGCCAAGTCGCTAGCGGTAGGGGAAACGAGCAGTACTTC	CASSQVASGRGNEQYF
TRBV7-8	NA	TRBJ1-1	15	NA	TGTGCCAGCAGCTTAGTACGGGGGCGTCGTGGTGAAGCTTTCTTT	CASSLVRGRRGEAFF
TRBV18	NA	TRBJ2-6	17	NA	TGTGCCAGCTCACCACAGCCCAAACGGTCTGGGGCCAACGTCCTGACTTTC	CASSPQPKRSGANVLTF
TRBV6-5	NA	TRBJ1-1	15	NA	TGTGCCAGCAGAGTAGACAGGTTGATGAACACTGAAGCTTTCTTT	CASRVDRLMNTEAFF
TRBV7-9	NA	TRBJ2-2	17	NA	TGTGCCAGCAGCTTAAAAACGGGGGACCACCGGACCGGGGAGCTGTTTTTT	CASSLKTGDHRTGELFF
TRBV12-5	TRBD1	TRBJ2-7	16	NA	TGTGCTAGTGGTTTGGCCCGACAGGGCTTATCCTACGAGCAGTACTTC	CASGLARQGLSYEQYF
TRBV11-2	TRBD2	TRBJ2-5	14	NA	TGTGCCAGCAGCCCGGGACTAGCGGGAGAGACCCAGTACTTC	CASSPGLAGETQYF
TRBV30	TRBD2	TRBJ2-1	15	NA	TGTGCCTGGAGGGAACTAGCGGGGGGCCGGAATGAGCAGTTCTTC	CAWRELAGGRNEQFF
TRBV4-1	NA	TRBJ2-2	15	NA	TGCGCCAGCAGCCAAGTACTAGGGGGGACCGGGGAGCTGTTTTTT	CASSQVLGGTGELFF
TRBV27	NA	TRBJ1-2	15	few	TGTGCCAGCAGTCTCCGGGACGGGGGGTACTATGGCTACACCTTC	CASSLRDGGYYGYTF
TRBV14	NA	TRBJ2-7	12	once	TGTGCCAGCAGCCAAGGGACTCCCAATCAGTACTTC	CASSQGTPNQYF
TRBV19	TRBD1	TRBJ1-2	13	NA	TGTGCCAGCCGGGACAGGGGCCGCTATGGCTACACCTTC	CASRDRGRYGYTF
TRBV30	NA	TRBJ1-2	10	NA	TGTGCCTGGAGTGGAGGTGGCTACACCTTC	CAWSGGGYTF
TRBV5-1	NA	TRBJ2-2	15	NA	TGCGCCAGCAGCTTGGCGGGGCTTCCGACCGGGGAGCTGTTTTTT	CASSLAGLPTGELFF
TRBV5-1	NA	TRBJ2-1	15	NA	TGCGCCAGCAGCTTGGCTCTGGATTCCTACAATGAGCAGTTCTTC	CASSLALDSYNEQFF
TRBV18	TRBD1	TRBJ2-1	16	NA	TGTGCCAGCTCACCAGGCAATGGACAGGGGTTAAATGAGCAGTTCTTC	CASSPGNGQGLNEQFF
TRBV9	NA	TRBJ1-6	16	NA	TGTGCCAGCAGCGTTTATACCGGGACGGGGACTTCACCCCTCCACTTT	CASSVYTGTGTSPLHF
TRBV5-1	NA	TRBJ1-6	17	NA	TGCGCCAGCAGCTTCTTCACGGGCAGCATTTTATTTTCACCCCTCCACTTT	CASSFFTGSILFSPLHF
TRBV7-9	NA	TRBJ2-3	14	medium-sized	TGTGCCAGCAGCCCGAGGGCCCTCACAGATACGCAGTATTTT	CASSPRALTDTQYF
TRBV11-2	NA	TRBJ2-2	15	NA	TGTGCCAGCAGCTTAGCTGCGGGGAACACCGGGGAGCTGTTTTTT	CASSLAAGNTGELFF
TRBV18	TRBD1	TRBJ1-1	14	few	TGTGCCAGCTCACCCGACAGGGCCGGCACTGAAGCTTTCTTT	CASSPDRAGTEAFF
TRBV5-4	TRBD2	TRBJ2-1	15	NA	TGTGCCAGCAGCACACCGGGACTAGCGGTGGATGAGCAGTTCTTC	CASSTPGLAVDEQFF
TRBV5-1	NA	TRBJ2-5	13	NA	TGCGCCAGCAGCCGGTCGCCGCGAGAGACCCAGTACTTC	CASSRSPRETQYF